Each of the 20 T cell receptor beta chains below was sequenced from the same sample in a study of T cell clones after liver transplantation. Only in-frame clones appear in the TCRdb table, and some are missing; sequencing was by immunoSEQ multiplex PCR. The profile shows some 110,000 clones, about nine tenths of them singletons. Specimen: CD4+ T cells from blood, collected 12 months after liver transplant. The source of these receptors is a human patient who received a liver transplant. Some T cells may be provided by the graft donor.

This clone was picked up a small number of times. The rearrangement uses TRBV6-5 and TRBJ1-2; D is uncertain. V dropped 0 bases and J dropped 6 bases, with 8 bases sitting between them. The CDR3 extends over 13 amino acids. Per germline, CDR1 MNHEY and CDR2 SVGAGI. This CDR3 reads CASSYSGWDGYTF. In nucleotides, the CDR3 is TGTGCCAGCAGTTACTCAGGTTGGGATGGCTACACCTTC.

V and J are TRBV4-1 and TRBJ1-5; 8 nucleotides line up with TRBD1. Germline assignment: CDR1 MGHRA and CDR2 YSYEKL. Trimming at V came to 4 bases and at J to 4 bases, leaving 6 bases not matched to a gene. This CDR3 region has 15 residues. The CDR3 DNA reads TGCGCCAGCAGCCCAGCGGACAGGGAAAATCAGCCCCAGCATTTT. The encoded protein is CASSPADRENQPQHF.

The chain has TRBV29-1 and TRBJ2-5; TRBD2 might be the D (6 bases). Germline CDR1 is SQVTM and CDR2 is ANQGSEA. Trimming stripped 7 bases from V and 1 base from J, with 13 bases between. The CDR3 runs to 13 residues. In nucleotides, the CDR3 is TGCAGCGCTCCGGGACTCGTCCAAGAGACCCAGTACTTC. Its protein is CSAPGLVQETQYF.

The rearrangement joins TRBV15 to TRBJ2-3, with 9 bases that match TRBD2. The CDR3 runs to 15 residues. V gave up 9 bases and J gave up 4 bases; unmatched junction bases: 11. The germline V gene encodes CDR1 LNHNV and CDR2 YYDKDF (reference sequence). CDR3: CATGPGLAVSDTQYF. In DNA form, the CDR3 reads TGTGCCACAGGGCCGGGACTAGCTGTTTCAGATACGCAGTATTTT.

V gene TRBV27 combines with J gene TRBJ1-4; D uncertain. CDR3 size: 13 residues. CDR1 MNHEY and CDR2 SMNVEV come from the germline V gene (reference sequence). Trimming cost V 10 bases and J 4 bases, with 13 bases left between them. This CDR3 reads CATHDTNNEKLFF. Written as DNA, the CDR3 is TGTGCCACTCATGACACCAATAATGAAAAACTGTTTTTT.

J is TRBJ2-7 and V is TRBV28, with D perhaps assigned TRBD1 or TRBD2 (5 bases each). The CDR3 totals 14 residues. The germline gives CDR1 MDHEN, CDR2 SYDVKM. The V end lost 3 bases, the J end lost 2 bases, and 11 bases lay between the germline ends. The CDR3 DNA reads TGTGCCAGCAGTTTGGCCGGGGACGCCTACGAGCAGTACTTC. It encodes CASSLAGDAYEQYF.

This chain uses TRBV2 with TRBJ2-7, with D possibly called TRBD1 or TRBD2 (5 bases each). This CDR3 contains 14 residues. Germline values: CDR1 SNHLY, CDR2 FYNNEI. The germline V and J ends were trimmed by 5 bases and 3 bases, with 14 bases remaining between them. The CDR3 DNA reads TGTGCCAGCAGTACCCCGGGGCGGTTCTACGAGCAGTACTTC. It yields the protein CASSTPGRFYEQYF.

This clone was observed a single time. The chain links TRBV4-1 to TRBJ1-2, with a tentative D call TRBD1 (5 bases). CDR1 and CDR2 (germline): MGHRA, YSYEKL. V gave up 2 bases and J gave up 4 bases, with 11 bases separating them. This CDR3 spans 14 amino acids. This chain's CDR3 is CASSQLPGTYGYTF. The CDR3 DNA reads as TGCGCCAGCAGCCAACTCCCGGGGACCTATGGCTACACCTTC.

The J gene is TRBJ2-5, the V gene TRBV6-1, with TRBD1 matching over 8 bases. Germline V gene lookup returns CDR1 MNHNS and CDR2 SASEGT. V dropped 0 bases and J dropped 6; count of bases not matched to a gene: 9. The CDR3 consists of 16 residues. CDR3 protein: CASSEARTGLIQTQYF. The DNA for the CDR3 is TGTGCCAGCAGTGAAGCGCGGACAGGGCTAATCCAGACCCAGTACTTC.

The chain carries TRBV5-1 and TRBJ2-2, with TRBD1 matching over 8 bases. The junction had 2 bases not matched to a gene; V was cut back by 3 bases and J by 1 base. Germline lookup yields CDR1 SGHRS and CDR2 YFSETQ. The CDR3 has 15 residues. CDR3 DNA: TGCGCCAGCAGCTCGGACAGGGTGAACACCGGGGAGCTGTTTTTT. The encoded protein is CASSSDRVNTGELFF.

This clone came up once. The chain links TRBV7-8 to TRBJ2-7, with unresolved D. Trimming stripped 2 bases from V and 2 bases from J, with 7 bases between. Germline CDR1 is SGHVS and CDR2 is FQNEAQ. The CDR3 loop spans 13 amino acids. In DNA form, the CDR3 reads TGTGCCAGCAGCTTAAGTCTGACCTACGAGCAGTACTTC. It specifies CASSLSLTYEQYF.

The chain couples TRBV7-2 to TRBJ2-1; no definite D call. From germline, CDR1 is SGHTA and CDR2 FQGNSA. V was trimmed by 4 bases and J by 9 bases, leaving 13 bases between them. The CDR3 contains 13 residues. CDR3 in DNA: TGTGCCAGCAGCTCGACCCAGCGAGGTGAGCAGTTCTTC. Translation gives CASSSTQRGEQFF.

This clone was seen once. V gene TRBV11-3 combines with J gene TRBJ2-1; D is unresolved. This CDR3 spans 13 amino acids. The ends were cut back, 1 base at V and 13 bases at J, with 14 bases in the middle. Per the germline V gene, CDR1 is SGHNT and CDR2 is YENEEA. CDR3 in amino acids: CASSLGIPPVQFF. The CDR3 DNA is TGTGCCAGCAGCTTAGGCATTCCCCCGGTCCAGTTCTTC.

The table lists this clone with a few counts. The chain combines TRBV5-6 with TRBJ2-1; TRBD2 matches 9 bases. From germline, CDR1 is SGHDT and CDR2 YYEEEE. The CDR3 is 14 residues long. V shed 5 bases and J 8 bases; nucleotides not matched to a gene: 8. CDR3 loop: CASSPRRTSDEQFF. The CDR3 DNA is TGTGCCAGCAGTCCAAGGAGGACTAGCGATGAGCAGTTCTTC.

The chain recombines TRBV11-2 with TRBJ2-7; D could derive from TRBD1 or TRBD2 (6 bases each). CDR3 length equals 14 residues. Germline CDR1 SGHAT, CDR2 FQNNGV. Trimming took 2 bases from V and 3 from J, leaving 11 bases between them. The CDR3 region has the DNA TGTGCCAGCAGCTTACGGGGGCTCTACTACGAGCAGTACTTC. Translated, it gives CASSLRGLYYEQYF.

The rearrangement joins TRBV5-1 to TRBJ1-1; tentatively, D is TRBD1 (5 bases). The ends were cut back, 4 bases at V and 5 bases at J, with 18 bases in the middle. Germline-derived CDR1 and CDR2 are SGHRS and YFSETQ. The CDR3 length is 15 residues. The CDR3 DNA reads TGCGCCAGCAGCCCCGAGGGGATCGGAGGAACTGAAGCTTTCTTT. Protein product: CASSPEGIGGTEAFF.

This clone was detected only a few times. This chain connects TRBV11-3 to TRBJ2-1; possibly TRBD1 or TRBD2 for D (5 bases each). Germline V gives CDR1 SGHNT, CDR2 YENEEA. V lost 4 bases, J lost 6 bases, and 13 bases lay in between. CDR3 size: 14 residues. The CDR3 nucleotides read TGTGCCAGCAGCTCGGGACCAACCGGCAATGAGCAGTTCTTC. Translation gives CASSSGPTGNEQFF.

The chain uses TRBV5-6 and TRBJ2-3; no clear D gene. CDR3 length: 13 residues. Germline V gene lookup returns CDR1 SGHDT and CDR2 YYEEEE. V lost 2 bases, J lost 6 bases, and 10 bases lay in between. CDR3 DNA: TGTGCCAGCAGCTTATGGTCGGATGATACGCAGTATTTT. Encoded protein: CASSLWSDDTQYF.

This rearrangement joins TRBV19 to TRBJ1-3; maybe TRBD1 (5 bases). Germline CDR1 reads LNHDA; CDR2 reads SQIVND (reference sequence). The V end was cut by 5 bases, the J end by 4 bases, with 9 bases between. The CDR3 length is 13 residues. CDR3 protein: CASSDRQGNTIYF. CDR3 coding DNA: TGTGCCAGTAGTGACCGACAGGGAAACACCATATATTTT.

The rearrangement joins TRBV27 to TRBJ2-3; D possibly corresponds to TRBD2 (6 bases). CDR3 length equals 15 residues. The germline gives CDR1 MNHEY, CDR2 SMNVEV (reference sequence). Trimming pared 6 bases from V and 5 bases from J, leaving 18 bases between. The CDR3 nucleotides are TGTGCCAGCAGCTCAGTTAGGGGAGGTGGAGATACGCAGTATTTT. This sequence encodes CASSSVRGGGDTQYF.